One sample yielded the 15 T cell receptor beta chains listed below, sequenced in a study of tumor-infiltrating lymphocytes in primary liver carcinoma. A primer in the constant region served to generate TCR beta cDNA from approximately 460 ng of total RNA. Three nested multiplex PCR rounds, a slightly modified ARM-PCR method, built the TCR beta libraries. Each of the first two PCR rounds ran around 10 cycles with TRBV1-TRBV30 forward and C-beta reverse primers. TCRdb reprocessed the multiplex PCR reads with MiXCR, giving one entry per CDR3 protein. The sample yields about 310,000 distinct CDR3 sequences, about three fifths seen once. Unsorted whole blood yielded the blood RNA, and germline DNA was also extracted. Input material: peripheral blood. The receptor set was obtained from a woman aged 25 to 39 with primary liver carcinoma and hepatitis B virus infection.

About this clonotype itself: The CDR3 does not end in the conserved phenylalanine or tryptophan, so this is likely a read error. The V call is TRBV6-6, the J call TRBJ1-1; D possibly corresponds to TRBD1 (5 bases). The CDR3 is made up of 13 amino acids. The germline V gene has CDR1 MNHNY and CDR2 SVGAGI (reference sequence). Trimming shortened V by 4 bases and J by 0 bases, and 6 bases separated the two germline ends. This chain's CDR3 is CASSLQVNTEAFL. The CDR3 coding sequence is TGTGCCAGCAGTTTACAGGTGAACACTGAAGCTTTCCTT.

V gene TRBV29-1 combines with J gene TRBJ2-1; TRBD1 or TRBD2 may be the D gene (6 bases each). CDR1 is SQVTM and CDR2 is ANQGSEA in the germline V gene. This CDR3 comprises 13 residues. CDR3 amino acids: CSVTGRTSYGQFF. CDR3 nucleotides: TGCAGTGTCACAGGGAGGACCTCCTACGGGCAGTTCTTC.

The CDR3, as DNA: TGTGGAACAAAGCGGGGTTGGGGGGATGGTACGCAGTATTTT. This codes for CGTKRGWGDGTQYF. This sequence joins TRBV6-5 and TRBJ2-3; TRBD2 matches 7 bases. The CDR3 runs 14 residues. The germline gives CDR1 MNHEY, CDR2 SVGAGI.

Of note for this clonotype: At one end, the junction sequence differs from germline, possibly due to a read error. The chain employs TRBV11-2 and TRBJ1-4; TRBD1 is a possible D gene (5 bases). The CDR3 runs to 16 residues. Germline V gene data show CDR1 as SGHAT and CDR2 as FQNNGV. The CDR3 protein is CASSPGGGRANEKLIF. In nucleotides, the CDR3 is TGTGCCAGCAGCCCCGGGGGGGGTCGGGCTAATGAGAAACTGATTTTT.

The V and J genes are TRBV5-1 and TRBJ2-5; D may be TRBD1 (6 bases). There are 13 residues in the CDR3. Between the trimmed V and J ends, which lost 4 bases and 3 bases, there was a span of 10 bases. Germline values: CDR1 SGHRS, CDR2 YFSETQ. This CDR3 reads CASSPGTKETQYF. For the CDR3, the DNA is TGCGCCAGCAGCCCCGGGACAAAAGAGACCCAGTACTTC.

The V call is TRBV6-1, the J call TRBJ2-7, with a possible D match to TRBD1 (6 bases). This CDR3 spans 12 amino acids. Trimming stripped 7 bases from V and 3 bases from J, with 10 bases between. Per germline, CDR1 MNHNS and CDR2 SASEGT. Written as DNA, the CDR3 is TGTGCCAGCAATACAGGGCTCTACGAGCAGTACTTC. Its protein product is CASNTGLYEQYF.

This clonotype turned up a few times. The rearrangement uses TRBV5-4 and TRBJ2-5; D not resolved. The CDR3 totals 12 residues. V was trimmed by 2 bases and J by 5 bases, leaving 7 bases between them. The V gene's germline CDR1 is SGHNT and CDR2 YYREEE (reference sequence). The CDR3 loop is CASSFSAETQYF. The CDR3 DNA is TGTGCCAGCAGCTTTTCGGCGGAGACCCAGTACTTC.

In regard to this clonotype: An end of the junction does not agree with germline; a read error may underlie this. The V gene is TRBV5-6, the J gene TRBJ2-1, with 15 bases fitting TRBD2. CDR3 length: 13 amino acids. Germline values: CDR1 SGHDT, CDR2 YYEEEE. This chain's CDR3 is CASSIGTSGRHPF. The CDR3 nucleotides read TGTGCCAGCAGCATCGGGACTAGCGGGAGGCACCCCTTC. Full variable domain (remainder filled in from reference TRBV5-6 and TRBJ2-1): DAGVTQSPTHLIKTRGQQVTLRCSPKSGHDTVSWYQQALGQGPQFIFQYYEEEERQRGNFPDRFSGHQFPNYSSELNVNALLLGDSALYLCASSIGTSGRHPFGPGTRLTVL.

Turning to this clonotype: A read error may explain this, as a much larger clone is one base away. The V and J genes are TRBV29-1 and TRBJ1-5, with D possibly being TRBD1 (6 bases). The CDR3 spans 14 residues. The germline CDR1 and CDR2 sequences are SQVTM and ANQGSEA. The CDR3 loop is CGVGGVGANQPQHF. The CDR3 nucleotides are TGCGGCGTTGGTGGGGTGGGGGCGAATCAGCCCCAGCATTTT.

This clonotype was seen more than once but under ten times. Compared with germline, one end of the junction differs, possibly owing to a read error. The rearrangement uses TRBV5-5 and TRBJ2-7; D perhaps matches TRBD2 (5 bases). Germline assignment: CDR1 SGHKS and CDR2 YYEKEE (reference sequence). The CDR3 consists of 14 residues. This CDR3 is CASSGLGSSYEQCF. CDR3 nucleotide sequence: TGTGCCAGCAGCGGATTGGGGAGCTCCTACGAGCAGTGCTTC.

Only one count was recorded for this clonotype. The chain uses TRBV6-2 or TRBV6-3 and TRBJ2-3; weak D call: TRBD1 (5 bases). V lost 4 bases and J lost 1, with 12 bases in between. This CDR3 has 15 amino acids. Germline V lookup: CDR1 MNHEY, CDR2 SVGEGT. The CDR3 bases are TGTGCCAGCAGTTCCCAGGACAAGGGCACAGATACGCAGTATTTT. This encodes CASSSQDKGTDTQYF.

This clonotype was counted only a few times. The V gene is TRBV4-3, the J gene TRBJ2-7; D gene uncertain. The CDR3 runs to 14 residues. Trimming stripped 0 bases from V and 6 bases from J, with 12 bases between. From germline, CDR1 is LGHNA and CDR2 YSLEER. In DNA form, the CDR3 reads TGCGCCAGCAGCCAAGATCATTCGGGTGGCGAGCAGTACTTC. Its translation is CASSQDHSGGEQYF.

The rearrangement uses TRBV4-3 and TRBJ2-1; D unclear. The CDR3 has 14 residues. The ends were cut back, 8 bases at V and 6 bases at J, with 17 bases in the middle. Germline lookup yields CDR1 LGHNA and CDR2 YSLEER. CDR3 loop: CASDHIELVNEQFF. DNA for the CDR3: TGCGCCAGCGACCACATAGAGTTGGTCAATGAGCAGTTCTTC.

As concerns this clonotype: A junction boundary mismatches the germline segment, possibly from a read error. The rearrangement uses TRBV12-3 or TRBV12-4 and TRBJ1-1; 8 bases align to TRBD1. The CDR3 length is 14 residues. This chain's CDR3 is CASTWTGRNTEALF. DNA for the CDR3: TGTGCCAGCACCTGGACAGGGAGGAACACTGAAGCTTTATTT.

This chain joins TRBV7-9 and TRBJ1-2; D is uncertain. This CDR3 region has 15 residues. The germline gives CDR1 SEHNR, CDR2 FQNEAQ (reference sequence). V lost 5 bases to trimming and J lost 0 bases, with 13 bases between them. Here the CDR3 DNA reads TGTGCCAGCAGCGGGCACAGTAGTACTAACTATGGCTACACCTTC. Protein product: CASSGHSSTNYGYTF.